Presented here are 17 T cell receptor beta chains from one specimen sequenced in a study of T cell changes during pregnancy in multiple sclerosis. Sequencing was performed with immunoSEQ multiplex PCR; in TCRdb, only in-frame clones are kept and a portion is missing. The data show about 80,000 clones, approximately 90% seen once. Sequencing was performed on peripheral blood, taken before pregnancy. The source is a female donor with multiple sclerosis, enrolled in a pregnancy study.

V gene TRBV11-2 combines with J gene TRBJ2-3, with 9 bases matching TRBD1. The junction had 13 bases not matched to a gene; V was cut back by 5 bases and J by 4 bases. The length of the CDR3 is 17 residues. Looked up from germline, CDR1 is SGHAT and CDR2 is FQNNGV. CDR3 bases: TGTGCCAGCAGCCTCCGCCGGGACAGGGTCGGGGCAGATACGCAGTATTTT. Protein: CASSLRRDRVGADTQYF. The variable domain in full, with the rest retrieved from reference TRBV11-2 and TRBJ2-3, is EAGVAQSPRYKIIEKRQSVAFWCNPISGHATLYWYQQILGQGPKLLIQFQNNGVVDDSQLPKDRFSAERLKGVDSTLKIQPAKLEDSAVYLCASSLRRDRVGADTQYFGPGTRLTVL.

The chain carries TRBV19 and TRBJ1-2; 8 bases align to TRBD1. This CDR3 comprises 17 residues. The J segment lost 7 bases and the V segment lost 4 bases, leaving 17 bases of the junction unmatched. Per germline, CDR1 LNHDA and CDR2 SQIVND (reference sequence). CDR3 loop: CASSRALLRTGISGYTF. In nucleotides, the CDR3 is TGTGCCAGTAGTAGGGCCCTCCTCCGGACAGGGATTTCTGGCTACACCTTC.

Here the CDR3 DNA reads TGTGCCAGCAGCTGGTCGGTGGAGACAGATACGCAGTATTTT. It is translated as CASSWSVETDTQYF. The V gene is TRBV5-6, the J gene TRBJ2-3; D not resolved. V was cut by 3 bases and J by 3 bases, with 11 bases left in between. The CDR3 has 14 amino acids. Germline loops: CDR1 SGHDT, CDR2 YYEEEE. Full variable domain (outside the CDR3, taken from reference TRBV5-6 and TRBJ2-3): DAGVTQSPTHLIKTRGQQVTLRCSPKSGHDTVSWYQQALGQGPQFIFQYYEEEERQRGNFPDRFSGHQFPNYSSELNVNALLLGDSALYLCASSWSVETDTQYFGPGTRLTVL.

The chain is built from TRBV28 and TRBJ1-5, with 7 bases fitting TRBD1. Unmatched junction bases numbered 3, after V lost 7 bases and J lost 6 bases. The CDR3 has 12 residues. Germline CDR1 reads MDHEN; CDR2 reads SYDVKM. The CDR3 DNA is TGTGCCAGCACCGAGGGGGCTCAGCCCCAGCATTTT. It is translated as CASTEGAQPQHF. Full variable domain (rest looked up from reference TRBV28 and TRBJ1-5): DVKVTQSSRYLVKRTGEKVFLECVQDMDHENMFWYRQDPGLGLRLIYFSYDVKMKEKGDIPEGYSVSREKKERFSLILESASTNQTSMYLCASTEGAQPQHFGDGTRLSIL.

The chain employs TRBV14 and TRBJ2-1; TRBD2 aligns across 11 bases. The CDR3 consists of 22 residues. Germline CDR1 and CDR2: SGHDN and FVKESK. Unmatched junction bases numbered 19, after V lost 0 bases and J lost 3 bases. This CDR3 is CASSQEFDHPIAGGRHYNEQFF. Written as DNA, the CDR3 is TGTGCCAGCAGCCAAGAATTTGATCACCCTATAGCGGGGGGGCGCCACTACAATGAGCAGTTCTTC.

As regards this clone: An end of the junction differs from the germline gene, which may be a read error. The V gene is TRBV9, the J gene TRBJ2-1; D possibly corresponds to TRBD1 (6 bases). Germline CDR1 reads SGDLS; CDR2 reads YYNGEE. This CDR3 has 14 amino acids. CDR3 in amino acids: CASSWGLEDYERFF. The CDR3, as DNA: TGTGCCAGCAGTTGGGGGCTAGAAGACTATGAGCGGTTCTTC. The full variable domain, completed using reference TRBV9 and TRBJ2-1, is DSGVTQTPKHLITATGQRVTLRCSPRSGDLSVYWYQQSLDQGLQFLIQYYNGEERAKGNILERFSAQQFPDLHSELNLSSLELGDSALYFCASSWGLEDYERFFGPGTRLTVL.

The chain employs TRBV27 and TRBJ2-3, with 10 bases fitting TRBD2. The CDR3 contains 15 residues. V shed 7 bases, J shed 4 bases, and the junction held 8 bases outside the gene matches. Per the germline V gene, CDR1 is MNHEY and CDR2 is SMNVEV (reference sequence). The CDR3 DNA sequence: TGTGCCAGCACGTTCCGCGGGACTAGCGCAGATACGCAGTATTTT. This sequence encodes CASTFRGTSADTQYF.

The V call is TRBV29-1, the J call TRBJ2-7; TRBD1 agrees at 7 bases. CDR3 length: 16 residues. Trimming cost V 8 bases and J 2 bases; bases outside gene matches: 18. Looked up from germline, CDR1 is SQVTM and CDR2 is ANQGSEA. CDR3 residues: CSKCMGPGQLPYEQYF. The CDR3, as DNA: TGCAGCAAATGTATGGGACCGGGACAGCTTCCCTACGAGCAGTACTTC.

The chain carries TRBV13 and TRBJ2-1, with D uncertain. CDR3 length equals 14 residues. In germline, CDR1 is PRHDT, CDR2 FYEKMQ (reference sequence). V was shortened by 5 bases and J by 3 bases, with 11 bases between the two germline ends. The CDR3 DNA reads TGTGCCAGCAGCCCTCGCTCGGGCTACAATGAGCAGTTCTTC. Its protein is CASSPRSGYNEQFF.

This rearrangement joins TRBV5-1 to TRBJ1-1; 8 nucleotides line up with TRBD1. CDR1 is SGHRS, CDR2 YFSETQ, per germline. V lost 3 bases, J lost 10 bases, and 8 bases stayed unmatched. The CDR3 sequence is 13 residues long. The CDR3 protein is CASSYSQGAVAFF. DNA of the CDR3: TGCGCCAGCAGCTATTCGCAGGGGGCTGTAGCTTTCTTT.

The chain uses TRBV2 and TRBJ1-2; TRBD1 matches 9 bases. Germline CDR1 and CDR2: SNHLY and FYNNEI. CDR3 length equals 14 residues. Trimming removed 4 bases from V and 5 bases from J; junction bases left unmatched: 5. The CDR3 spells CASSGDRALYGYTF. The CDR3 nucleotides read TGTGCCAGCAGTGGGGACAGGGCGCTTTATGGCTACACCTTC.

The rearrangement uses TRBV19 and TRBJ1-2; D not resolved. V was pared by 6 bases and J by 6 bases, with 8 bases between. CDR1 is LNHDA, CDR2 SQIVND, per germline (reference sequence). The CDR3 is made up of 11 amino acids. The CDR3: CASRGSHGYTF. The CDR3, as DNA: TGTGCCAGTAGGGGGAGCCATGGCTACACCTTC.

V is TRBV15 and J is TRBJ2-7, with 7 bases identical to TRBD2. Germline loops: CDR1 LNHNV, CDR2 YYDKDF (reference sequence). The CDR3 totals 16 residues. J gave up 0 bases and V 0 bases, and 5 bases lay outside the gene matches. CDR3 amino acids: CATSRDRGTNSYEQYF. The CDR3 nucleotides are TGTGCCACCAGCAGAGATCGCGGGACTAACTCCTACGAGCAGTACTTC.

The rearrangement uses TRBV29-1 and TRBJ2-7; D is unclear. Germline V gene lookup returns CDR1 SQVTM and CDR2 ANQGSEA. The CDR3 totals 12 residues. Trimming took off 5 bases at V and 4 bases at J, with 12 bases between the two ends. The CDR3, as DNA: TGCAGCGTTCTTAGCACTTCTTACGAGCAGTACTTC. Its protein product is CSVLSTSYEQYF.

The CDR3 nucleotides read TGTGCCAGCATTGAGCAGGCAACCACTGAAGCTTTCTTT. It encodes CASIEQATTEAFF. This rearrangement joins TRBV27 to TRBJ1-1; D is unclear. V was trimmed by 7 bases and J by 4 bases, leaving 13 bases between them. Germline assignment: CDR1 MNHEY and CDR2 SMNVEV (reference sequence). The CDR3 sequence is 13 residues long.

J is TRBJ1-5 and V is TRBV18; no definite D call. Germline CDR1 KGHSH, CDR2 LQKENI. This CDR3 has 12 residues. V lost 4 bases to trimming and J lost 7 bases, with 8 bases between them. The chain's CDR3 is CASSRGEQPQHF. DNA for the CDR3: TGTGCCAGCTCACGCGGGGAACAGCCCCAGCATTTT.

The rearrangement joins TRBV29-1 to TRBJ2-7, with 9 bases fitting TRBD1. The V gene's germline CDR1 is SQVTM and CDR2 ANQGSEA. J was trimmed by 6 bases and V by 6 bases; bases with no gene match: 6. This CDR3 is built from 12 residues. The CDR3 nucleotides are TGCAGCGTAGACAGGGGGTCTAGCGAGCAGTACTTC. Translating it yields CSVDRGSSEQYF.